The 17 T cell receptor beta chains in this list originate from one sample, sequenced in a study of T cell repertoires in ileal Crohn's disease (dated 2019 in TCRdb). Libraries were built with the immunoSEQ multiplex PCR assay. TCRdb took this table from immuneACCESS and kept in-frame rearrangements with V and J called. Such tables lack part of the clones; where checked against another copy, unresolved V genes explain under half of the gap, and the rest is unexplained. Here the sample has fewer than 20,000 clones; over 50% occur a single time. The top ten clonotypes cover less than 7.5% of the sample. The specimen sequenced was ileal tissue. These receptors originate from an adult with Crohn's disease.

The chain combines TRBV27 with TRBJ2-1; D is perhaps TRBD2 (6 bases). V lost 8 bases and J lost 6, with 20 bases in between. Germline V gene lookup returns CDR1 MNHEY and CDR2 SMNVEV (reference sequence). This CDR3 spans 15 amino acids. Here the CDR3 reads CASGREKLGINEQFF. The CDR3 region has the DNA TGTGCCAGCGGGCGGGAAAAGCTGGGGATCAATGAGCAGTTCTTC.

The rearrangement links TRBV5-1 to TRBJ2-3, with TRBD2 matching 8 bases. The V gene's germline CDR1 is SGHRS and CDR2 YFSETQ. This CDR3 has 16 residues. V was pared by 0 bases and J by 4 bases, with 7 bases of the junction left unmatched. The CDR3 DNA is TGCGCCAGCAGCTTGGCCTTGGGACTAGAGTCAGATACGCAGTATTTT. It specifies CASSLALGLESDTQYF. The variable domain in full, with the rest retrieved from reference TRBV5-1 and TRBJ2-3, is KAGVTQTPRYLIKTRGQQVTLSCSPISGHRSVSWYQQTPGQGLQFLFEYFSETQRNKGNFPGRFSGRQFSNSRSEMNVSTLELGDSALYLCASSLALGLESDTQYFGPGTRLTVL.

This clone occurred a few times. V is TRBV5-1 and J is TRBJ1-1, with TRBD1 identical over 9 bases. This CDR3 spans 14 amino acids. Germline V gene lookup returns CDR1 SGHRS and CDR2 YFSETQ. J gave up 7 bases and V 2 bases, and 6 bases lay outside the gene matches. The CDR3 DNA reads TGCGCCAGCAGCTTAGGGACAGGGATGGGTGAAGCTTTCTTT. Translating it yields CASSLGTGMGEAFF.

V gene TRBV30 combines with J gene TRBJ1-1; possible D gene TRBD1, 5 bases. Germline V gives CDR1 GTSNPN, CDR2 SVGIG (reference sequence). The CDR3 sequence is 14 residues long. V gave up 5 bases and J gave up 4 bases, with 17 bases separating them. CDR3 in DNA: TGTGCCTGGGATTTAGTCAGGGAAGGCACTGAAGCTTTCTTT. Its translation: CAWDLVREGTEAFF.

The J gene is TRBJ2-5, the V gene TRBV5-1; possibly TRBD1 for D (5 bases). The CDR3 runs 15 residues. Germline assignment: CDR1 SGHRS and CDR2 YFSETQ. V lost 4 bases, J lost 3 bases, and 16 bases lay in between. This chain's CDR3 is CASSRVAGSEETQYF. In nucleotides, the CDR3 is TGCGCCAGCAGCCGGGTGGCAGGGTCAGAAGAGACCCAGTACTTC. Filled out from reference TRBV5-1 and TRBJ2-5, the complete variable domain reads KAGVTQTPRYLIKTRGQQVTLSCSPISGHRSVSWYQQTPGQGLQFLFEYFSETQRNKGNFPGRFSGRQFSNSRSEMNVSTLELGDSALYLCASSRVAGSEETQYFGPGTRLLVL.

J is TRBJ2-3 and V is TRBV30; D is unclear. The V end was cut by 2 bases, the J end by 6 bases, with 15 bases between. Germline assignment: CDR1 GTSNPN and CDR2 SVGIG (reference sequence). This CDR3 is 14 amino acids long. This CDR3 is CAWSKDKPWDTQYF. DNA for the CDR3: TGTGCCTGGAGTAAAGACAAGCCGTGGGATACGCAGTATTTT. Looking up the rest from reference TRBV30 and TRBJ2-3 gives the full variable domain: SQTIHQWPATLVQPVGSPLSLECTVEGTSNPNLYWYRQAAGRGLQLLFYSVGIGQISSEVPQNLSASRPQDRQFILSSKKLLLSDSGFYLCAWSKDKPWDTQYFGPGTRLTVL.

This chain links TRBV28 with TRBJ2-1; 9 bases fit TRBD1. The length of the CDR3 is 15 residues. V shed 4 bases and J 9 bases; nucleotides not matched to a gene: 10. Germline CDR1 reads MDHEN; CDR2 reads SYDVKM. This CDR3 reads CASSSTGTGLLEQFF. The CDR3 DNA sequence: TGTGCCAGCAGTTCTACCGGGACAGGGTTACTTGAGCAGTTCTTC.

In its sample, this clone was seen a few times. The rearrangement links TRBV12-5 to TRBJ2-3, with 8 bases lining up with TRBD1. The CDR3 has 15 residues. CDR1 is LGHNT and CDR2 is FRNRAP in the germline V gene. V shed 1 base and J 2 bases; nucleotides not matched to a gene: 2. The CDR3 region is CASGLGQGNTDTQYF. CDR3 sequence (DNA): TGTGCTAGTGGTTTGGGACAGGGGAACACAGATACGCAGTATTTT.

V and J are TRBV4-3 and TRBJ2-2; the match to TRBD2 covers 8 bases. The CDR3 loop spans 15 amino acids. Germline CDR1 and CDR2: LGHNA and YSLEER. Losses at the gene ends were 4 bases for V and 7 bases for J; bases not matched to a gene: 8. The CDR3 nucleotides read TGCGCCAGCAGCCGGGTAAAACTAGCGGACGGGGAGCTGTTTTTT. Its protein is CASSRVKLADGELFF.

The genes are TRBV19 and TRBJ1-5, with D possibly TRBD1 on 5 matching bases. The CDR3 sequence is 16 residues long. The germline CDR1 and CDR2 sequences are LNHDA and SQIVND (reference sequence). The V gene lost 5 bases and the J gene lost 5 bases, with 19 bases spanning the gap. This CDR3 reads CASSPGVWGGDQPQHF. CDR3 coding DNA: TGTGCCAGTAGTCCAGGCGTGTGGGGGGGGGATCAGCCCCAGCATTTT.

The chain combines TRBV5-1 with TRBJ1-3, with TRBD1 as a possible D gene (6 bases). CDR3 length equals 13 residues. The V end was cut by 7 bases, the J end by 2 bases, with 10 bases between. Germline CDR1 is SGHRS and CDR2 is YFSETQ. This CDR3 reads CASQRDTGNTIYF. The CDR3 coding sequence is TGCGCCAGCCAACGGGACACTGGAAACACCATATATTTT.

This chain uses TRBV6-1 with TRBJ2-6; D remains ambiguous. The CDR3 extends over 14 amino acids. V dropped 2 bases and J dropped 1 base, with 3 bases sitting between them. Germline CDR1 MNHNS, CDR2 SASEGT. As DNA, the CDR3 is TGTGCCAGCAGTGAACTATCTGGGGCCAACGTCCTGACTTTC. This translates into CASSELSGANVLTF.

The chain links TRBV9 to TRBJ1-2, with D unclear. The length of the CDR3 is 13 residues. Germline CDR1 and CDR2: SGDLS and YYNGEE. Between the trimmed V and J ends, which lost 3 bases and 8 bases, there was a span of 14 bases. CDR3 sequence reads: CASSAWEEQGYTF. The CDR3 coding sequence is TGTGCCAGCAGCGCGTGGGAGGAACAAGGCTACACCTTC.

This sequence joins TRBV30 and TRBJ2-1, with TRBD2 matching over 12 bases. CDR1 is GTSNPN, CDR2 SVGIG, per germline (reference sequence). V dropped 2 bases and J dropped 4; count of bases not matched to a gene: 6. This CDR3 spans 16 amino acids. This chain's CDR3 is CAWSKAGTSGYNEQFF. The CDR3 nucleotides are TGTGCCTGGAGTAAGGCCGGGACTAGCGGGTACAATGAGCAGTTCTTC.

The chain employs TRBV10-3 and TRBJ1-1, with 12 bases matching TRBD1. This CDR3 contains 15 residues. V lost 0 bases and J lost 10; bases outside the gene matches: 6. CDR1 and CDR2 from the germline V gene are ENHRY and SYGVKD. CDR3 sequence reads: CAISESTGTGGRAFF. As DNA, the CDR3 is TGTGCCATCAGTGAGTCGACAGGGACAGGGGGCAGAGCTTTCTTT.

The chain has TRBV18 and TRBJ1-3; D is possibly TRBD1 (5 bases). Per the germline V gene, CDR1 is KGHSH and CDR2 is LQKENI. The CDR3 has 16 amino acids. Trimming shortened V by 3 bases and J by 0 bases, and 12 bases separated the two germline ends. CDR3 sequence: CASSPTSGYSGNTIYF. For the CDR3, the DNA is TGTGCCAGCTCACCTACCTCAGGGTACTCTGGAAACACCATATATTTT.

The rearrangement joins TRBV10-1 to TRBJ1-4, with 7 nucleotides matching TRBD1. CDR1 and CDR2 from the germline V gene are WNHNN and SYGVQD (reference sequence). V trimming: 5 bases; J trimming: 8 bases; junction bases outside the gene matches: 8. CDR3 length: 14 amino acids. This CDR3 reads CASSKGTGEEKLFF. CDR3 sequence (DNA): TGCGCCAGCAGTAAAGGAACAGGGGAGGAAAAACTGTTTTTT.